The 5 T cell receptor beta chains below were found in one sample sequenced in a study of shared clonotypes between healthy human individuals. TCRdb's copy holds only in-frame clones and misses some; the assay was immunoSEQ multiplex PCR. The sample includes approximately 2,200,000 clones, 90% to 95% of them seen just once. Selected positively for CCR7 and CD45RO-negative, naive CD8 cells excluded terminally differentiated effector memory CD45RA+ cells. Input material: naive CD8+ T cells from PBMCs. The receptors come from a man younger than 35 in good health. Some clones in this sample may be carry-over from other donors' samples.

The CDR3 protein is CASSSAPLAGDVDTQYF. The CDR3 DNA follows: TGTGCCAGCAGCTCGGCTCCACTAGCGGGAGATGTAGATACGCAGTATTTT. The chain uses TRBV13 and TRBJ2-3, with TRBD2 matching 11 bases. Trimming at V came to 4 bases and at J to 5 bases, leaving 11 bases not matched to a gene. Looked up from germline, CDR1 is PRHDT and CDR2 is FYEKMQ (reference sequence). This CDR3 has 17 residues.

Of note for this clone: Other DNA sequences in the sample encode the same CDR3. The chain links TRBV10-3 to TRBJ1-5; D is undetermined. CDR3 length: 12 amino acids. Trimming took 1 base from V and 5 from J, leaving 3 bases between them. CDR1 ENHRY and CDR2 SYGVKD come from the germline V gene. DNA of the CDR3: TGTGCCATCAGTGAGTTTGATCAGCCCCAGCATTTT. As protein: CAISEFDQPQHF.

This chain uses TRBV27 with TRBJ2-1; TRBD2 is a possible D gene (6 bases). V shed 5 bases and J shed 8 bases, with 16 bases lying between them. This CDR3 has 14 residues. In germline, CDR1 is MNHEY, CDR2 SMNVEV (reference sequence). The CDR3 here is CASSNHPTSYEQFF. In DNA form, the CDR3 reads TGTGCCAGCAGTAACCACCCGACTAGTTATGAGCAGTTCTTC.

The chain uses TRBV29-1 and TRBJ1-1; weak D call: TRBD1 (6 bases). Germline CDR1 reads SQVTM; CDR2 reads ANQGSEA. The CDR3 sequence is 14 residues long. V dropped 7 bases and J dropped 2 bases, with 17 bases sitting between them. The DNA of the CDR3 is TGCAGCGCTCCCTTAGGGGGGGGTAACACTGAAGCTTTCTTT. Residues: CSAPLGGGNTEAFF. The variable domain in full, with the rest retrieved from reference TRBV29-1 and TRBJ1-1, is SAVISQKPSRDICQRGTSLTIQCQVDSQVTMMFWYRQQPGQSLTLIATANQGSEATYESGFVIDKFPISRPNLTFSTLTVSNMSPEDSSIYLCSAPLGGGNTEAFFGQGTRLTVV.

The gene calls are TRBV6-5 and TRBJ1-6; D ambiguous. Germline V gene sequence: CDR1 MNHEY, CDR2 SVGAGI. Trimming removed 0 bases from V and 10 bases from J, with 10 bases in between. The CDR3 is 14 residues long. CDR3 coding DNA: TGTGCCAGCAGTTACTCGCCGGGCGGGTCACCCCTCCACTTT. Its protein product is CASSYSPGGSPLHF.